Each of the 29 T cell receptor beta chains below was sequenced from the same sample in a study of control samples from healthy donors and cancer patients. Generated by immunoSEQ multiplex PCR, the TCRdb table keeps only in-frame clones and is missing some. The table shows around 68,000 clones, with around 80% occurring only once. Sequencing was carried out using blood. These receptors originate from a man between 60 and 75 years old in good health.

V and J are TRBV9 and TRBJ2-3, with a weak D call TRBD1 (6 bases). The CDR3 sequence is 14 residues long. Germline values: CDR1 SGDLS, CDR2 YYNGEE. The V end was cut by 4 bases, the J end by 4 bases, with 13 bases between. DNA of the CDR3: TGTGCCAGCAGCACCCGACAGGCGTCAGATACGCAGTATTTT. This gives the protein CASSTRQASDTQYF.

The chain recombines TRBV5-5 with TRBJ1-1; D unresolved. V was trimmed by 3 bases and J by 3 bases, leaving 9 bases between them. The CDR3 runs to 13 residues. Germline V gene lookup returns CDR1 SGHKS and CDR2 YYEKEE (reference sequence). CDR3 nucleotide sequence: TGTGCCAGCAGCTCGCAATCGGACACTGAAGCTTTCTTT. Protein product: CASSSQSDTEAFF. Looking up the rest from reference TRBV5-5 and TRBJ1-1 gives the full variable domain: DAGVTQSPTHLIKTRGQQVTLRCSPISGHKSVSWYQQVLGQGPQFIFQYYEKEERGRGNFPDRFSARQFPNYSSELNVNALLLGDSALYLCASSSQSDTEAFFGQGTRLTVV.

The V call is TRBV5-1, the J call TRBJ2-1; 7 nucleotides agree with TRBD2. V was pared by 0 bases and J by 9 bases, with 6 bases of the junction left unmatched. Germline CDR1 reads SGHRS; CDR2 reads YFSETQ. The CDR3 loop spans 14 amino acids. Here the CDR3 DNA reads TGCGCCAGCAGCTTGGGGCGGGAGCACGGTGAGCAGTTCTTC. Amino acid sequence: CASSLGREHGEQFF.

The chain carries TRBV6-6 and TRBJ2-7; 8 bases map to TRBD2. Looked up from germline, CDR1 is MNHNY and CDR2 is SVGAGI (reference sequence). The V and J ends lost 5 bases and 5 bases, in that order; junction bases with no gene match: 8. CDR3 length: 14 amino acids. The CDR3 sequence is CASSTTGTRNEQYF. The DNA for the CDR3 is TGTGCCAGCAGTACGACCGGGACTAGAAACGAGCAGTACTTC.

The rearrangement uses TRBV7-2 and TRBJ2-7; 10 nucleotides align to TRBD2. This CDR3 has 16 residues. The germline gives CDR1 SGHTA, CDR2 FQGNSA. The ends lost 1 base at V and 2 bases at J; junction bases unmatched: 5. This CDR3 reads CASSLGTSGTPYEQYF. CDR3 sequence (DNA): TGTGCCAGCAGCTTAGGCACTAGCGGGACACCCTACGAGCAGTACTTC.

There are a few counts of this clone. The chain couples TRBV19 to TRBJ2-7; the match to TRBD2 covers 8 bases. The CDR3 is 15 residues long. CDR1 and CDR2 from the germline V gene are LNHDA and SQIVND (reference sequence). V was clipped by 7 bases and J by 4 bases; unmatched bases: 12. As DNA, the CDR3 is TGTGCCAGTAAATACCAAGCGGGAGTGGAGTACGAGCAGTACTTC. Amino acids: CASKYQAGVEYEQYF.

The V gene is TRBV4-3, the J gene TRBJ1-1; TRBD1 aligns across 8 bases. This CDR3 contains 14 residues. V lost 1 base, J lost 4 bases, and 2 bases stayed unmatched. Looked up from germline, CDR1 is LGHNA and CDR2 is YSLEER. The CDR3 DNA sequence: TGCGCCAGCAGCCAAGGACAGGGGTTCACTGAAGCTTTCTTT. Its protein product is CASSQGQGFTEAFF.

The sample holds one count of this clone. The chain recombines TRBV5-1 with TRBJ1-3, with no clear D. CDR1 is SGHRS, CDR2 YFSETQ, per germline. This CDR3 spans 14 amino acids. V was trimmed by 4 bases and J by 0 bases, leaving 8 bases between them. CDR3 region: CASSPAASGNTIYF. CDR3 DNA sequence: TGCGCCAGCAGCCCCGCAGCCTCTGGAAACACCATATATTTT.

The chain couples TRBV9 to TRBJ1-5; the D gene is possibly TRBD1 (5 bases). Germline V CDR1 and CDR2: SGDLS, YYNGEE. Trimming stripped 0 bases from V and 6 bases from J, with 10 bases between. This CDR3 has 14 residues. The CDR3 DNA reads as TGTGCCAGCAGCGTAGACGGGGCGGGTCAGCCCCAGCATTTT. It encodes CASSVDGAGQPQHF.

The CDR3 DNA reads as TGTGCCAGCAGTTGGGGGGGGGAATCACCCCTCCACTTT. It is translated as CASSWGGESPLHF. The rearrangement links TRBV6-5 to TRBJ1-6; D perhaps matches TRBD1 (5 bases). CDR3 length equals 13 residues. In germline, CDR1 is MNHEY, CDR2 SVGAGI. Trimming cost V 4 bases and J 10 bases, with 11 bases left between them.

CDR3 coding DNA: TGCAGCGCCCGAAGGGGTAGCCACGAGCAGTACTTC. Translation: CSARRGSHEQYF. The J gene is TRBJ2-7, the V gene TRBV29-1, with D perhaps matching TRBD1 (5 bases). The CDR3 is 12 residues long. The ends were cut back, 7 bases at V and 5 bases at J, with 15 bases in the middle. Germline values: CDR1 SQVTM, CDR2 ANQGSEA.

V and J are TRBV7-2 and TRBJ1-4; D is unclear. CDR3 length equals 13 residues. From germline, CDR1 is SGHTA and CDR2 FQGNSA. Deletions cut 1 base from V and 11 bases from J, with 11 bases between. The CDR3 DNA follows: TGTGCCAGCAGCTTAGAAGGAGGTGGCAAACTGTTTTTT. It translates to CASSLEGGGKLFF.

This clone was observed once. The chain carries TRBV7-2 and TRBJ1-2, with 9 bases fitting TRBD1. After removal of 6 bases from V and 5 bases from J, the junction contained 10 bases not matched to a gene. The CDR3 totals 15 residues. CDR1 is SGHTA, CDR2 FQGNSA, per germline. For the CDR3, the DNA is TGTGCCAGCAGGCAAACAGGGGGCGCCGGGTATGGCTACACCTTC. Its protein product is CASRQTGGAGYGYTF.

J is TRBJ1-5 and V is TRBV19; D unresolved. CDR3 length: 15 amino acids. Trimming cost V 5 bases and J 0 bases, with 11 bases left between them. In germline, CDR1 is LNHDA, CDR2 SQIVND (reference sequence). CDR3 region: CASSPDPYSNQPQHF. CDR3 DNA: TGTGCCAGTAGTCCTGACCCTTATAGCAATCAGCCCCAGCATTTT.

The V and J genes are TRBV19 and TRBJ2-5; the D gene is possibly TRBD1 (5 bases). Trimming shortened V by 5 bases and J by 3 bases, and 13 bases separated the two germline ends. The CDR3 runs 14 residues. The germline V gene encodes CDR1 LNHDA and CDR2 SQIVND (reference sequence). The CDR3: CASSPQGRKETQYF. For the CDR3, the DNA is TGTGCCAGTAGTCCTCAGGGTAGGAAAGAGACCCAGTACTTC.

The chain links TRBV5-4 to TRBJ1-1; no reliable D call. CDR1 and CDR2 from the germline V gene are SGHNT and YYREEE (reference sequence). V dropped 4 bases and J dropped 0 bases, with 7 bases sitting between them. The CDR3 totals 13 residues. The CDR3 DNA reads as TGTGCCAGCAGCCGAGGACTGAACACTGAAGCTTTCTTT. Protein: CASSRGLNTEAFF.

CDR3 bases: TGTGCCTGCGGACAGCCGGAGAAGTGGGATGAAAAACTGTTTTTT. Its translation: CACGQPEKWDEKLFF. This chain links TRBV30 with TRBJ1-4, with D possibly being TRBD1 (6 bases). Trimming stripped 6 bases from V and 6 bases from J, with 20 bases between. CDR3 size: 15 residues. CDR1 is GTSNPN and CDR2 is SVGIG in the germline V gene (reference sequence).

The chain is built from TRBV3-1 (or the pseudogene TRBV3-2) and TRBJ1-5; TRBD1 is a possible D gene (6 bases). Between the trimmed V and J ends, which lost 3 bases and 0 bases, there was a span of 12 bases. The CDR3 extends over 16 amino acids. Per the germline V gene, CDR1 is LGHDT and CDR2 is YNNKEL (reference sequence). The CDR3 is CASSQGGGHSNQPQHF. The CDR3 bases are TGTGCCAGCAGCCAGGGTGGGGGCCATAGCAATCAGCCCCAGCATTTT.

This sequence joins TRBV30 and TRBJ2-1; unclear D gene. The V gene lost 0 bases and the J gene lost 3 bases, with 9 bases spanning the gap. This CDR3 spans 14 amino acids. Germline lookup yields CDR1 GTSNPN and CDR2 SVGIG (reference sequence). The CDR3 spells CAWSVSPFYNEQFF. The CDR3 DNA follows: TGTGCCTGGAGTGTATCCCCCTTCTACAATGAGCAGTTCTTC.

V is TRBV28 and J is TRBJ1-4; no definite D call. This CDR3 contains 10 residues. Germline V gene lookup returns CDR1 MDHEN and CDR2 SYDVKM. V dropped 8 bases and J dropped 10 bases, with 8 bases sitting between them. This CDR3 is CASGTRKLFF. CDR3 bases: TGTGCCAGCGGCACAAGAAAACTGTTTTTT.

V and J are TRBV30 and TRBJ1-5; D uncertain. CDR1 and CDR2 from the germline V gene are GTSNPN and SVGIG (reference sequence). CDR3 length equals 13 residues. The germline V and J ends were trimmed by 2 bases and 6 bases, with 11 bases remaining between them. CDR3 nucleotides: TGTGCCTGGAGTTCGGGGAACGGTCAGCCCCAGCATTTT. This translates into CAWSSGNGQPQHF.

The chain carries TRBV12-3 or TRBV12-4 and TRBJ2-4; weak D call: TRBD2 (5 bases). V was pared by 4 bases and J by 8 bases, with 9 bases between. The CDR3 length is 12 residues. The CDR3 DNA reads TGTGCCAGCAGTTCGGACTCAGACATTCAGTACTTC. Encoded protein: CASSSDSDIQYF.

The chain recombines TRBV6-5 with TRBJ1-5; no definite D call. The CDR3 runs 13 residues. V lost 6 bases and J lost 3, with 9 bases in between. Germline CDR1 reads MNHEY; CDR2 reads SVGAGI. CDR3 protein: CASSFGVNQPQHF. DNA of the CDR3: TGTGCCAGCAGCTTTGGAGTCAATCAGCCCCAGCATTTT.

This clone was picked up a small number of times. This chain links TRBV9 with TRBJ2-5, with a possible D match to TRBD2 (5 bases). This CDR3 is 15 amino acids long. Per germline, CDR1 SGDLS and CDR2 YYNGEE. V lost 1 base and J 3 bases, leaving 13 bases between the germline ends. CDR3 in amino acids: CASSVSPAEEETQYF. CDR3 in DNA: TGTGCCAGCAGCGTAAGTCCAGCGGAAGAAGAGACCCAGTACTTC. Using reference TRBV9 and TRBJ2-5 for the parts outside the CDR3, the full variable domain is DSGVTQTPKHLITATGQRVTLRCSPRSGDLSVYWYQQSLDQGLQFLIQYYNGEERAKGNILERFSAQQFPDLHSELNLSSLELGDSALYFCASSVSPAEEETQYFGPGTRLLVL.

This clone showed up just once. This chain uses TRBV5-1 with TRBJ2-7; tentative D call: TRBD2 (6 bases). Trimming left V 4 bases short and J 4 bases short, with 6 bases between. CDR1 is SGHRS and CDR2 is YFSETQ in the germline V gene. The CDR3 loop spans 11 amino acids. In nucleotides, the CDR3 is TGCGCCAGCAGCGGGACTTACGAGCAGTACTTC. This sequence encodes CASSGTYEQYF.

The gene calls are TRBV10-3 and TRBJ2-1, with 7 bases that match TRBD2. V shed 10 bases, J shed 5 bases, and the junction held 17 bases outside the gene matches. The germline CDR1 and CDR2 sequences are ENHRY and SYGVKD. CDR3 length: 16 amino acids. CDR3: CATATLAGVGHNEQFF. The CDR3 bases are TGTGCCACCGCTACCCTGGCGGGAGTCGGCCACAATGAGCAGTTCTTC.

The chain combines TRBV6-2 or TRBV6-3 with TRBJ1-4, with D possibly matching TRBD1 (5 bases). Between the trimmed V and J ends, which lost 4 bases and 0 bases, there was a span of 9 bases. This CDR3 contains 15 residues. CDR1 is MNHEY and CDR2 is SVGEGT in the germline V gene. Written as DNA, the CDR3 is TGTGCCAGCAGTTTCGAAGGGGCAACTAATGAAAAACTGTTTTTT. Amino acid sequence: CASSFEGATNEKLFF.

This clone has a single count. The CDR3 loop is CASSSTGSANTGELFF. The CDR3 nucleotides read TGTGCCAGCTCATCGACAGGTTCCGCGAACACCGGGGAGCTGTTTTTT. The rearrangement links TRBV18 to TRBJ2-2; weak D call: TRBD1 (6 bases). The V end was cut by 5 bases, the J end by 0 bases, with 13 bases between. There are 16 residues in the CDR3. Germline lookup yields CDR1 KGHSH and CDR2 LQKENI.

This chain joins TRBV7-9 and TRBJ1-1; tentative D call: TRBD1 (6 bases). This CDR3 region has 14 residues. Trimming pared 6 bases from V and 1 base from J, leaving 12 bases between. Germline CDR1 reads SEHNR; CDR2 reads FQNEAQ (reference sequence). As DNA, the CDR3 is TGTGCCAGCAGACGAGGGACATCGAACACTGAAGCTTTCTTT. Translating gives CASRRGTSNTEAFF.